The sequence of this TCR beta chain was determined in a study of memory CD4+ T cells and cytomegalovirus serostatus. Data came from immunoSEQ multiplex PCR; TCRdb stores just in-frame clones and leaves some out. This table holds under 50,000 clones, 60% to 80% found once. After removal of 3 bases from V and 6 bases from J, the junction contained 3 bases not matched to a gene. Germline-derived CDR1 and CDR2 are MDHEN and SYDVKM. The CDR3 is made up of 15 amino acids. Single viable CD3+CD4+CD8-CD45RO+ cells were sorted as the memory CD4+ T cells. The chain combines TRBV28 with TRBJ2-1; 12 bases are shared with TRBD1. This receptor was taken from an adult in good health and CMV-seronegative. Specimen: memory CD4+ T cells from blood. CDR3 residues: CASSLGQGARNEQFF. The CDR3 nucleotides are TGTGCCAGCAGTTTGGGACAGGGGGCGCGCAATGAGCAGTTCTTC. The full variable domain, rest sourced from reference TRBV28 and TRBJ2-1, is DVKVTQSSRYLVKRTGEKVFLECVQDMDHENMFWYRQDPGLGLRLIYFSYDVKMKEKGDIPEGYSVSREKKERFSLILESASTNQTSMYLCASSLGQGARNEQFFGPGTRLTVL.